This TCR beta chain was identified during a study of cytomegalovirus exposure and HLA in healthy donors. Study-wide points: The authors later linked a missense DCLRE1C variant to TCR beta V- and J-gene trimming.

Of note for this clone: The antigen remains undetermined.

CDR1 is SGHDT and CDR2 is YYEEEE in the germline V gene. The CDR3 runs 15 residues. The ends lost 3 bases at V and 2 bases at J; junction bases unmatched: 3. Use of 60 Vbeta and 13 Jbeta primers characterized the PCR. The method was immunoSEQ multiplex PCR; TCRdb's version includes in-frame clones alone and lacks a portion of them. The table lists about 190,000 clones, more than 65% of them singletons. Sequenced: PBMCs. The V gene is TRBV5-6, the J gene TRBJ2-5; TRBD2 agrees at 11 bases. The source is a man aged 35 to 55 in good health and CMV-seropositive. CDR3 region: CASSSSGGLQETQYF. The CDR3 DNA follows: TGTGCCAGCAGCTCTAGCGGGGGGCTTCAAGAGACCCAGTACTTC.